This record concerns one TCR beta chain sequence. Its antigen is currently unknown. This specimen comes from a study of shared clonotypes between healthy human individuals. The study, taken as a whole, reports: Relative to memory subsets, naive subsets generally showed larger estimated richness. Shared across several donors were around 5% of the naive CD4 clonotypes. The four-donor shared clonotypes exceeded non-shared clonotypes in generation probability, with non-shared ones scoring lower.

Using immunoSEQ multiplex PCR, the repertoire was profiled, and TCRdb retains in-frame clones only, with some absent. The sample lists roughly 2,500,000 clones, approximately 93% occurring once. The CDR3 extends over 15 amino acids. The germline V gene encodes CDR1 SGHNT and CDR2 YYREEE (reference sequence). Trimming left V 4 bases short and J 1 base short, with 14 bases between. Specimen: naive CD4+ T cells from PBMCs. Subset here: CD45RA+ positively selected. This clonotype was obtained from a man aged 18 to 29 in good health. Some clones in this sample may be carry-over from other donors' samples. The chain links TRBV5-4 to TRBJ1-1; TRBD1 is a possible D gene (5 bases). CDR3 in amino acids: CASSVTGGGNTEAFF. In nucleotides, the CDR3 is TGTGCCAGCAGCGTCACCGGGGGAGGGAACACTGAAGCTTTCTTT.